Reported below is one T cell receptor beta chain. No antigen is known for it. Per-nucleotide qualities are absent, and no much larger clonotype sits a single base away. These data come from a study of CD8 T cells in ankylosing spondylitis (dated by TCRdb to between 2016 and 2019). Study-wide context: To find TCR variants linked to disease, the study profiled T cell receptor beta repertoires in ankylosing spondylitis patients and healthy donors. In total, the full study cohort was made up of 108 healthy donors and 25 or so ankylosing spondylitis patients. Peripheral blood samples were taken, and synovial fluid was additionally collected from ankylosing spondylitis patients.

CDR1 and CDR2, looked up from the germline V gene (reference sequence), are DFQATT and SNEGSKA. The CDR3 sequence holds 12 residues, the cysteine and phenylalanine included. The CDR3 DNA has 36 bases and is translated from base 1. Germline trimming amounts to 6 bases on V and 6 bases on J, with 6 as the count of junction bases outside the gene matches. The reads were generated on an Illumina HiSeq 2500. Quantitative 5'-RACE with molecular barcodes was the method used to prepare the TCR beta libraries. In the paper's pipeline: Disease-linked TCR variants were identified with a new computational method built on a probabilistic model of VDJ rearrangement. Using fastp at Q25 and MiXCR, TCRdb reprocessed the public reads and kept productive beta chains. Each record represents a unique CDR3 protein, reported with the most common genes and DNA among its rows. The V and J calls here are based on TCRdb, not the publication. Recorded for this sample are hundreds of thousands of distinct CDR3 sequences; roughly 20% of them occurred a single time. The leading ten clones occupy around 8% of the sample.

Study-level results and caveats: The disease-linked clones were reported as significantly enriched in matched synovial fluid samples from ankylosing spondylitis patients. The disease-linked clones showed a CD8+ phenotype and occurred at relatively low frequencies in peripheral blood. Blood from ankylosing spondylitis patients appeared to be characterized by a TCR beta motif made up of under ten highly homologous amino acid variants. Some motif variants had previously been reported in the synovial fluid and blood of reactive arthritis patients, which suggests shared mechanisms of disease initiation.

This TCR was sampled from a male donor with ankylosing spondylitis or in good health (not recorded which). The chain uses TRBV20-1 and TRBJ1-2, and TRBD1 matches 8 of the central bases. Sequencing was performed on blood, either unsorted or a sorted T cell fraction (not recorded which). The base sequence is TGCAGTGCCAACACAGGGGGGGATGGCTACACCTTC. Its protein product is CSANTGGDGYTF.